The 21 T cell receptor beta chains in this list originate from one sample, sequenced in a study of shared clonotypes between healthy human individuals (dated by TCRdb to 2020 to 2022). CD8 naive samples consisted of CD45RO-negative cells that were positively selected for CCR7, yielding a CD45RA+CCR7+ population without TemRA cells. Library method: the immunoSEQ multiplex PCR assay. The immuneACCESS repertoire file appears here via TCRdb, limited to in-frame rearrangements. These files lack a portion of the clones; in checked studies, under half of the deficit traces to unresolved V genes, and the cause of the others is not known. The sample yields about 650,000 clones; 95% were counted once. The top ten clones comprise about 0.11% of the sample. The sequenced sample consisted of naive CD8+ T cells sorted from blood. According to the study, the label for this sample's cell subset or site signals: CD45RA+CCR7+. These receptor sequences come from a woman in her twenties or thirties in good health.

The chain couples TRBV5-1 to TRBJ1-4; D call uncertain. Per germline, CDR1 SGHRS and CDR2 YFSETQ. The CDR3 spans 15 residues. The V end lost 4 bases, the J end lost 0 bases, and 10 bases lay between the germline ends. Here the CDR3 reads CASSVRRATNEKLFF. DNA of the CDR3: TGCGCCAGCAGCGTACGCAGAGCAACTAATGAAAAACTGTTTTTT.

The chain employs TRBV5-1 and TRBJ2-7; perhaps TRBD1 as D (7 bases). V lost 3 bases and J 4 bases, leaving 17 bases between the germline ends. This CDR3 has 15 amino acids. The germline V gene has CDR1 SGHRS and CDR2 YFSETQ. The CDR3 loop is CASSWAQGRSYEQYF. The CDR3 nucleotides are TGCGCCAGCAGCTGGGCACAGGGGAGGTCGTACGAGCAGTACTTC.

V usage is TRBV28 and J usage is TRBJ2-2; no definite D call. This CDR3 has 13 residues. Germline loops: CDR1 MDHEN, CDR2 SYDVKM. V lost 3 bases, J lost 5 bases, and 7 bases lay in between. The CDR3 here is CASSLNPTGELFF. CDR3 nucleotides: TGTGCCAGCAGTTTGAATCCGACCGGGGAGCTGTTTTTT.

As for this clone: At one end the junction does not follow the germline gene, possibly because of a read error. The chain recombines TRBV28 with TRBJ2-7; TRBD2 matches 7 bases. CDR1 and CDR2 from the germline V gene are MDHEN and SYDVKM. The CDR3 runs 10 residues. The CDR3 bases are TGTGCCAGTCGAAGCGGGATCTGGCACTTC. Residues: CASRSGIWHF.

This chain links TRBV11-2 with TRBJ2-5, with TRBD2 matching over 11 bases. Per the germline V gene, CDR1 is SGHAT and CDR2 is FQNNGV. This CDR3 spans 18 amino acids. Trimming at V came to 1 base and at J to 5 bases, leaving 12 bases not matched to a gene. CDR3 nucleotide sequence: TGTGCCAGCAGCTTAGTCTGGGTAGCGGGAGGGCCCTTTGAGACCCAGTACTTC. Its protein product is CASSLVWVAGGPFETQYF.

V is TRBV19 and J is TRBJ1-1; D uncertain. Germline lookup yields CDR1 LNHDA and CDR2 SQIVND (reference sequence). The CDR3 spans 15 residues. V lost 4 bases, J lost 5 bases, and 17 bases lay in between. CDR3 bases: TGTGCCAGTAGTACGCCAAGGGAGGGAGGGACTGAAGCTTTCTTT. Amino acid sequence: CASSTPREGGTEAFF.

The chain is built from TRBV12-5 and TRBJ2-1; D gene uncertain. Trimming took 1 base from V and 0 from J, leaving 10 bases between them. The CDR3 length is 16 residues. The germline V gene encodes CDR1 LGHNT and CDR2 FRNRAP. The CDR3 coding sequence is TGTGCTAGTGGTTTGGGTGCTACCCGCTCCTACAATGAGCAGTTCTTC. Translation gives CASGLGATRSYNEQFF.

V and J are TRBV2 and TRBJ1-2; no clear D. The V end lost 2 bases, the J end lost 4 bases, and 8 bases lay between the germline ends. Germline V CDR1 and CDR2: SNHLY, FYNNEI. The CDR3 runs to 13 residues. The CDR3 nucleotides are TGTGCCAGCAGTGAAATGCTCGCCTATGGCTACACCTTC. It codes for CASSEMLAYGYTF.

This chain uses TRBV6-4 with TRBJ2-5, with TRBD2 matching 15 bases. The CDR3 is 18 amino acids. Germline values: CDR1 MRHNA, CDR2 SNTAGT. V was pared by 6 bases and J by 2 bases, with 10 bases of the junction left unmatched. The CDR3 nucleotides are TGTGCCAGCAGATGTGGACTAGCGGGAGGGCCGCGGCAAGAGACCCAGTACTTC. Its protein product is CASRCGLAGGPRQETQYF.

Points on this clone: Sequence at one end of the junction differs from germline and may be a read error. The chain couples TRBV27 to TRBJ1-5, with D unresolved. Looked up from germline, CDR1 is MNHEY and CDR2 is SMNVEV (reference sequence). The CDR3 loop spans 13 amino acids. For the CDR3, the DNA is TGTGCCAGCAGTGTATCGGTAGCTCAGCCCCAGCATTTT. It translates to CASSVSVAQPQHF.

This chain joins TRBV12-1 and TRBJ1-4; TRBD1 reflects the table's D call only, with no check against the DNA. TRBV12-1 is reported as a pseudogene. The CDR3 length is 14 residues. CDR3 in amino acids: CASIDRVLGEKLFF. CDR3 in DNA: TGTGCCAGCATCGACAGGGTCTTGGGTGAAAAACTGTTTTTT.

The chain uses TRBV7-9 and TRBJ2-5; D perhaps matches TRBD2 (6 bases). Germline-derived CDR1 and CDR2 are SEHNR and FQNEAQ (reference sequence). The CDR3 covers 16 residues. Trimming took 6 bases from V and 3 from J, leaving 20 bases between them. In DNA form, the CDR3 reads TGTGCCAGCAGAGCGGGCTCATCATGGGCGGAAGAGACCCAGTACTTC. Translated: CASRAGSSWAEETQYF. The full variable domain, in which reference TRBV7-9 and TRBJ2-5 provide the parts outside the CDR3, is DTGVSQNPRHKITKRGQNVTFRCDPISEHNRLYWYRQTLGQGPEFLTYFQNEAQLEKSRLLSDRFSAERPKGSFSTLEIQRTEQGDSAMYLCASRAGSSWAEETQYFGPGTRLLVL.

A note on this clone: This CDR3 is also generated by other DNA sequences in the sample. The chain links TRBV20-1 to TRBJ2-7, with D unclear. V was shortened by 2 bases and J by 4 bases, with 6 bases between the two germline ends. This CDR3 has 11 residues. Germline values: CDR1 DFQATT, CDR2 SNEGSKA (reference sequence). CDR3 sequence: CSARLGYEQYF. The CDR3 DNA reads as TGCAGTGCTAGACTAGGGTACGAGCAGTACTTC.

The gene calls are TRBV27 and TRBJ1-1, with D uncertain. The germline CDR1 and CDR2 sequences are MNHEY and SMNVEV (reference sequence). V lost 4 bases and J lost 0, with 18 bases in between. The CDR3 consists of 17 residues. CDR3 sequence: CASSSISRTGMNTEAFF. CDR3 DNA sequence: TGTGCCAGCAGTTCCATATCACGGACGGGAATGAACACTGAAGCTTTCTTT.

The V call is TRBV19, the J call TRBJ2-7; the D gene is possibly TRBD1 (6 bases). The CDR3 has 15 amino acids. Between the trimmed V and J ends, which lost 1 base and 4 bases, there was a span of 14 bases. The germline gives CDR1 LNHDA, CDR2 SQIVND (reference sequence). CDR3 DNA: TGTGCCAGTAGTATAGGAACAGGGAGTTTTTACGAGCAGTACTTC. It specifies CASSIGTGSFYEQYF.

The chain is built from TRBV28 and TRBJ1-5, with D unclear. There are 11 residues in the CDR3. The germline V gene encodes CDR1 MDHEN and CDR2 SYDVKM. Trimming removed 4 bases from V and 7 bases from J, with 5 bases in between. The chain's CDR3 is CASSSGQPQHF. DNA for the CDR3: TGTGCCAGCAGTTCTGGACAGCCCCAGCATTTT.

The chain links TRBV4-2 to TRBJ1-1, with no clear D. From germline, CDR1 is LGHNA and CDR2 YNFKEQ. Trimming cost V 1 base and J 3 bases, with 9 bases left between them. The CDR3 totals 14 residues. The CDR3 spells CASSQGWRDTEAFF. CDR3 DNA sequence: TGTGCCAGCAGCCAAGGCTGGAGGGACACTGAAGCTTTCTTT.

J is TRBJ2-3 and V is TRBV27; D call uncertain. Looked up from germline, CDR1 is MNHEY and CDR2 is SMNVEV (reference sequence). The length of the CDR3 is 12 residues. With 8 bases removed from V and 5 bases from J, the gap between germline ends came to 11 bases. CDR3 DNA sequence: TGTGCCAGCGGCCCGTTTCTAGATACGCAGTATTTT. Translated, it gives CASGPFLDTQYF.

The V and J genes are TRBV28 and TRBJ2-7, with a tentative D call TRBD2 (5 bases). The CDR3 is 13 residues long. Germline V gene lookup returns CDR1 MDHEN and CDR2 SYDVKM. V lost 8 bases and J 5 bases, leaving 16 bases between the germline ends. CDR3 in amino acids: CASGSSAKNEQYF. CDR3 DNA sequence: TGTGCCAGCGGTAGTAGCGCGAAGAACGAGCAGTACTTC.

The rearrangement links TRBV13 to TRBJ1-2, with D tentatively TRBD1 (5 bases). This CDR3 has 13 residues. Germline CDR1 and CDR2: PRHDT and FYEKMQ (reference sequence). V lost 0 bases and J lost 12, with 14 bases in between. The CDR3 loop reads CASSLGAGSQDTF. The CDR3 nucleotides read TGTGCCAGCAGCTTAGGCGCAGGGTCTCAGGACACCTTC.

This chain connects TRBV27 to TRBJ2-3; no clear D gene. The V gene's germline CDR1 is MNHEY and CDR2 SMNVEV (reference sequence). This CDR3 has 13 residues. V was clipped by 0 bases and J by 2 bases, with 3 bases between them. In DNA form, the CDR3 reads TGTGCCAGCAGTTTATCCGACACAGATACGCAGTATTTT. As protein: CASSLSDTDTQYF.